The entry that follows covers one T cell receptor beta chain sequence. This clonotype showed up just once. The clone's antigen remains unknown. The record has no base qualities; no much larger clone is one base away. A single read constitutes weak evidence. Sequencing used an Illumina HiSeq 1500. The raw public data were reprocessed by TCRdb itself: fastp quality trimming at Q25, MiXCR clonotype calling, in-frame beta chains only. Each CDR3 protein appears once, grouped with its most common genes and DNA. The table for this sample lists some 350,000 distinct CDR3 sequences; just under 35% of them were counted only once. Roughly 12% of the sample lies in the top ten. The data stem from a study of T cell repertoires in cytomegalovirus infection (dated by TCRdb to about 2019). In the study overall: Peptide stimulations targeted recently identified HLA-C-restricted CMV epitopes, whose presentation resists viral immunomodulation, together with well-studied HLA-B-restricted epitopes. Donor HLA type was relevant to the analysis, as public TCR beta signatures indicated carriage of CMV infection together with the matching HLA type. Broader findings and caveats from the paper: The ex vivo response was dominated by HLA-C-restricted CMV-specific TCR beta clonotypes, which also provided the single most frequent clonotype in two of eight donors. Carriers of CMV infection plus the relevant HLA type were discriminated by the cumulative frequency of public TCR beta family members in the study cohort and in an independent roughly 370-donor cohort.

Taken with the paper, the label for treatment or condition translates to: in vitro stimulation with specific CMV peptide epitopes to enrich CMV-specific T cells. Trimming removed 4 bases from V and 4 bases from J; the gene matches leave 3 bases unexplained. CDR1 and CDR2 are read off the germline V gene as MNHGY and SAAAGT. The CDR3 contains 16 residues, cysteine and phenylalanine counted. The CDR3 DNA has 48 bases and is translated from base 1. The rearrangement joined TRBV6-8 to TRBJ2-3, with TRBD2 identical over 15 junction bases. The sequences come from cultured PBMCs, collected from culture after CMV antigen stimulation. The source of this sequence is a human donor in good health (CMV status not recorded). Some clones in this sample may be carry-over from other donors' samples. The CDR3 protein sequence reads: CASSWGLAGGADTQYF. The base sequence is TGTGCCAGCAGTTGGGGACTAGCGGGAGGCGCAGATACGCAGTATTTT.